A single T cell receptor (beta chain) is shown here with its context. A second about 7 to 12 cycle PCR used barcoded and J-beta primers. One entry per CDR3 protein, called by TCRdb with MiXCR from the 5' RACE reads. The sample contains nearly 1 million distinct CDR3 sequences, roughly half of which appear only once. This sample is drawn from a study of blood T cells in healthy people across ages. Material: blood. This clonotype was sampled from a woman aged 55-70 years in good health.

The CDR3 sequence is CASSPPSTYEQYF. The CDR3 nucleotides are TGTGCCAGCAGCCCTCCGTCAACCTACGAGCAGTACTTC. V and J are TRBV7-9 and TRBJ2-7, with D unclear. V lost 5 bases to trimming and J lost 2 bases, with 10 bases between them. The CDR3 covers 13 residues. Per germline, CDR1 SEHNR and CDR2 FQNEAQ (reference sequence).